These 27 T cell receptor beta chains originate from one sample sequenced in a study of blood T cell repertoires in COVID-19. Profiled with immunoSEQ multiplex PCR; TCRdb holds only in-frame clones, not every one. The data show about 160,000 clones, with roughly 93% seen just once and approximately 2% held by the top ten. Sequenced material: peripheral blood. Receptor source: a man aged 18 to 30 with acute or convalescent COVID-19.

This rearrangement joins TRBV18 to TRBJ2-1; TRBD2 matches at 11 bases. Germline trimming cut 5 bases from V and 6 bases from J; bases unmatched to any gene: 6. Germline loops: CDR1 KGHSH, CDR2 LQKENI. The CDR3 consists of 15 residues. CDR3 sequence reads: CASSKTSGGGNEQFF. The CDR3 region has the DNA TGTGCCAGCTCAAAAACTAGCGGGGGTGGCAATGAGCAGTTCTTC. The whole variable domain, remainder taken from reference TRBV18 and TRBJ2-1, is NAGVMQNPRHLVRRRGQEARLRCSPMKGHSHVYWYRQLPEEGLKFMVYLQKENIIDESGMPKERFSAEFPKEGPSILRIQQVVRGDSAAYFCASSKTSGGGNEQFFGPGTRLTVL.

This clone was seen a single time. The gene calls are TRBV5-1 and TRBJ2-5; the match to TRBD2 covers 7 bases. Trimming removed 0 bases from V and 1 base from J; junction bases left unmatched: 3. The CDR3 contains 15 residues. Germline CDR1 reads SGHRS; CDR2 reads YFSETQ. The CDR3 coding sequence is TGCGCCAGCAGCTTGGTTAGCGGGTTCCAAGAGACCCAGTACTTC. This sequence encodes CASSLVSGFQETQYF.

The chain has TRBV19 and TRBJ1-1; D ambiguous. The CDR3 is 14 residues long. Trimming removed 6 bases at V and 0 bases at J, with 11 bases between. Germline-derived CDR1 and CDR2 are LNHDA and SQIVND (reference sequence). CDR3 in amino acids: CASSPGSMNTEAFF. The CDR3 nucleotides are TGTGCCAGTAGCCCTGGGAGTATGAACACTGAAGCTTTCTTT.

Only a few counts were recorded for this clone. This sequence joins TRBV27 and TRBJ1-1, with no clear D. V was cut by 5 bases and J by 4 bases, with 11 bases left in between. The CDR3 consists of 13 residues. The germline V gene encodes CDR1 MNHEY and CDR2 SMNVEV (reference sequence). In DNA, the CDR3 is TGTGCCAGCAGTGTGGGAGACCCCACTGAAGCTTTCTTT. This translates into CASSVGDPTEAFF.

The rearrangement links TRBV6-5 to TRBJ1-5; the D is unclear. Trimming left V 8 bases short and J 0 bases short, with 11 bases between. This CDR3 comprises 14 residues. Germline CDR1 is MNHEY and CDR2 is SVGAGI. The CDR3 region has the DNA TGTGCCAGCGGGAGACACGATAGCAATCAGCCCCAGCATTTT. Amino acids: CASGRHDSNQPQHF.

The rearrangement joins TRBV5-1 to TRBJ1-3; D not resolved. Germline CDR1 reads SGHRS; CDR2 reads YFSETQ. The CDR3 totals 17 residues. The ends were cut back, 1 base at V and 0 bases at J, with 14 bases in the middle. This CDR3 is CASSLTRAGSSGNTIYF. The CDR3 region has the DNA TGCGCCAGCAGCTTGACCCGTGCGGGTTCCTCTGGAAACACCATATATTTT.

V usage is TRBV20-1 and J usage is TRBJ2-7; 10 positions agree with TRBD2. Germline V CDR1 and CDR2: DFQATT, SNEGSKA (reference sequence). There are 14 residues in the CDR3. J was trimmed by 3 bases and V by 3 bases; bases with no gene match: 5. This CDR3 reads CSASTGTSVYEQYF. In DNA, the CDR3 is TGCAGTGCTAGTACCGGGACTAGCGTCTACGAGCAGTACTTC.

This chain joins TRBV27 and TRBJ2-1, with TRBD1 matching over 7 bases. CDR3 length equals 14 residues. Trimming at V came to 7 bases and at J to 2 bases, leaving 5 bases not matched to a gene. Germline CDR1 MNHEY, CDR2 SMNVEV (reference sequence). CDR3 sequence (DNA): TGTGCCAGCACCGGGACAGCCGCCTACAATGAGCAGTTCTTC. Protein product: CASTGTAAYNEQFF.

J is TRBJ1-1 and V is TRBV6-5, with D uncertain. Germline V gives CDR1 MNHEY, CDR2 SVGAGI. The CDR3 runs 15 residues. Between the trimmed V and J ends, which lost 3 bases and 0 bases, there was a span of 11 bases. The CDR3 sequence: CASSYGGRMNTEAFF. The CDR3, as DNA: TGTGCCAGCAGTTATGGCGGCAGAATGAACACTGAAGCTTTCTTT.

V gene TRBV7-2 combines with J gene TRBJ2-1; 7 bases fit TRBD2. Germline V lookup: CDR1 SGHTA, CDR2 FQGNSA. The CDR3 consists of 14 residues. V was clipped by 5 bases and J by 6 bases; unmatched bases: 7. CDR3: CASSARSSGNEQFF. The CDR3 nucleotides are TGTGCCAGCAGCGCCCGGTCTAGCGGCAATGAGCAGTTCTTC.

This clone was detected once. The chain combines TRBV2 with TRBJ1-2, with D maybe TRBD1 (5 bases). Germline lookup yields CDR1 SNHLY and CDR2 FYNNEI. V lost 2 bases, J lost 3 bases, and 10 bases lay in between. This CDR3 spans 14 amino acids. The CDR3 DNA reads as TGTGCCAGCAGTGAATGGGGCCAAGACTATGGCTACACCTTC. Translation: CASSEWGQDYGYTF.

J is TRBJ1-5 and V is TRBV30, with D maybe TRBD1 (6 bases). CDR3 length equals 14 residues. Germline CDR1 is GTSNPN and CDR2 is SVGIG (reference sequence). The ends were cut back, 3 bases at V and 6 bases at J, with 15 bases in the middle. DNA of the CDR3: TGTGCCTGGAGGGGCCCAGGGGCCGGTCAGCCCCAGCATTTT. It encodes CAWRGPGAGQPQHF.

This clone was counted a single time. The chain links TRBV5-1 to TRBJ2-2; a possible D gene is TRBD1 (6 bases). This CDR3 has 17 amino acids. Trimming took 0 bases from V and 5 from J, leaving 17 bases between them. CDR1 and CDR2 (germline): SGHRS, YFSETQ. The CDR3 nucleotides are TGCGCCAGCAGCTTGGATATTGGGGGCAAGGGGACCGGGGAGCTGTTTTTT. Amino acid sequence: CASSLDIGGKGTGELFF.

The chain is built from TRBV4-1 and TRBJ2-1, with 10 bases identical to TRBD2. The CDR3 contains 17 residues. V was clipped by 0 bases and J by 6 bases; unmatched bases: 8. The germline V gene encodes CDR1 MGHRA and CDR2 YSYEKL. The CDR3 protein is CASSQDRLAGALNEQFF. CDR3 DNA: TGCGCCAGCAGCCAAGATCGGCTAGCGGGGGCCCTCAATGAGCAGTTCTTC.

The rearrangement uses TRBV6-1 and TRBJ1-2; a weak D match, TRBD1 (5 bases). This CDR3 has 15 amino acids. The germline V gene has CDR1 MNHNS and CDR2 SASEGT. V lost 3 bases and J lost 8, with 19 bases in between. DNA for the CDR3: TGTGCCAGCAGTGAGATGACAGCCCAATCCGGCGGCTACACCTTC. This translates into CASSEMTAQSGGYTF.

This chain connects TRBV29-1 to TRBJ2-1; 8 bases are shared with TRBD2. With 6 bases clipped from V and 6 bases from J, the junction kept 10 bases outside the gene matches. This CDR3 has 14 amino acids. The germline V gene has CDR1 SQVTM and CDR2 ANQGSEA. The CDR3 loop reads CSVAYGLAINEQFF. In nucleotides, the CDR3 is TGCAGCGTGGCCTATGGACTAGCTATCAATGAGCAGTTCTTC.

The J gene is TRBJ2-7, the V gene TRBV24-1; tentatively, D is TRBD1 (6 bases). Germline CDR1 reads KGHDR; CDR2 reads SFDVKD. The CDR3 covers 14 residues. Trimming took off 4 bases at V and 3 bases at J, with 12 bases between the two ends. DNA of the CDR3: TGTGCCACCAGTGACCGGACAGAACTCTACGAGCAGTACTTC. It is translated as CATSDRTELYEQYF.

The gene calls are TRBV6-5 and TRBJ1-1; no reliable D call. Germline assignment: CDR1 MNHEY and CDR2 SVGAGI. V gave up 4 bases and J gave up 0 bases, with 6 bases separating them. This CDR3 spans 13 amino acids. CDR3 sequence reads: CASSSTVNTEAFF. In nucleotides, the CDR3 is TGTGCCAGCAGTTCCACGGTGAACACTGAAGCTTTCTTT.

The chain is built from TRBV9 and TRBJ2-1; 11 bases agree with TRBD1. J lost 4 bases, V lost 3 bases, and 6 bases had no gene match. This CDR3 is built from 16 residues. Germline V lookup: CDR1 SGDLS, CDR2 YYNGEE. The chain's CDR3 is CASSATGTGGYNEQFF. The CDR3 DNA sequence: TGTGCCAGCAGCGCAACCGGGACAGGGGGTTACAATGAGCAGTTCTTC.

The J gene is TRBJ2-2, the V gene TRBV5-3, with 8 bases fitting TRBD1. TRBV5-3 is treated as an ORF (open reading frame) with a function not yet certain. J lost 5 bases, V lost 0 bases, and 3 bases had no gene match. The CDR3 covers 15 residues. The CDR3 DNA is TGTGCCAGAAGCTTGGCCAGGGGGCTTACCGGGGAGCTGTTTTTT. Its protein is CARSLARGLTGELFF.

The CDR3 is CASSQDLTGVGTNYGYTF. Here the CDR3 DNA reads TGCGCCAGCAGCCAAGATCTAACAGGGGTCGGAACTAACTATGGCTACACCTTC. The chain employs TRBV4-1 and TRBJ1-2, with TRBD1 matching over 7 bases. V was clipped by 0 bases and J by 0 bases; unmatched bases: 10. Looked up from germline, CDR1 is MGHRA and CDR2 is YSYEKL. The CDR3 is 18 amino acids.

The rearrangement links TRBV7-2 to TRBJ2-5; 7 nucleotides line up with TRBD1. Trimming took 5 bases from V and 1 from J; bases not matched to a gene: 4. The germline CDR1 and CDR2 sequences are SGHTA and FQGNSA. This CDR3 comprises 14 residues. The CDR3 bases are TGTGCCAGCAGCAAAGACAGGGCCCAAGAGACCCAGTACTTC. It translates to CASSKDRAQETQYF.

There are a few counts of this clone. The chain carries TRBV18 and TRBJ1-5, with 7 bases aligning to TRBD1. CDR3 size: 15 residues. CDR1 is KGHSH, CDR2 LQKENI, per germline. With V trimmed by 3 bases and J by 5 bases, 7 bases remained unmatched. CDR3 bases: TGTGCCAGCTCACCCGGGACAGCGGAGGATCAGCCCCAGCATTTT. This translates into CASSPGTAEDQPQHF. Combining the CDR3 with reference TRBV18 and TRBJ1-5 gives the whole variable domain NAGVMQNPRHLVRRRGQEARLRCSPMKGHSHVYWYRQLPEEGLKFMVYLQKENIIDESGMPKERFSAEFPKEGPSILRIQQVVRGDSAAYFCASSPGTAEDQPQHFGDGTRLSIL.

The chain couples TRBV6-4 to TRBJ2-3; D perhaps matches TRBD2 (6 bases). Trimming stripped 6 bases from V and 2 bases from J, with 15 bases between. This CDR3 has 15 amino acids. From germline, CDR1 is MRHNA and CDR2 SNTAGT. DNA of the CDR3: TGTGCCAGCAGCTTAAGGGGACTCTCCACAGATACGCAGTATTTT. Translation gives CASSLRGLSTDTQYF.

The chain is built from TRBV28 and TRBJ1-5; 8 positions match TRBD1. CDR3 length: 16 amino acids. V was pared by 4 bases and J by 4 bases, with 9 bases of the junction left unmatched. Germline CDR1 reads MDHEN; CDR2 reads SYDVKM. The CDR3 reads CASSSLTGDLNQPQHF. CDR3 bases: TGTGCCAGCAGTTCCCTGACAGGGGATTTGAATCAGCCCCAGCATTTT. The full variable domain, with the rest looked up from reference TRBV28 and TRBJ1-5, is DVKVTQSSRYLVKRTGEKVFLECVQDMDHENMFWYRQDPGLGLRLIYFSYDVKMKEKGDIPEGYSVSREKKERFSLILESASTNQTSMYLCASSSLTGDLNQPQHFGDGTRLSIL.

The sample holds a few counts of this clone. V is TRBV5-4 and J is TRBJ2-7; D perhaps matches TRBD2 (6 bases). The ends were cut back, 4 bases at V and 0 bases at J, with 14 bases in the middle. The germline CDR1 and CDR2 sequences are SGHNT and YYREEE (reference sequence). The CDR3 runs 15 residues. This CDR3 is CASSLGTLSSYEQYF. The CDR3 nucleotides are TGTGCCAGCAGCCTTGGGACTCTAAGCTCCTACGAGCAGTACTTC.

The CDR3 DNA follows: TGTGCCAGCAGCTTAAGGGCGGGACAGGGCGAGACCCAGTACTTC. Protein: CASSLRAGQGETQYF. V is TRBV13 and J is TRBJ2-5; 9 nucleotides agree with TRBD1. The CDR3 loop spans 15 amino acids. With 2 bases clipped from V and 5 bases from J, the junction kept 6 bases outside the gene matches. Germline lookup yields CDR1 PRHDT and CDR2 FYEKMQ (reference sequence).